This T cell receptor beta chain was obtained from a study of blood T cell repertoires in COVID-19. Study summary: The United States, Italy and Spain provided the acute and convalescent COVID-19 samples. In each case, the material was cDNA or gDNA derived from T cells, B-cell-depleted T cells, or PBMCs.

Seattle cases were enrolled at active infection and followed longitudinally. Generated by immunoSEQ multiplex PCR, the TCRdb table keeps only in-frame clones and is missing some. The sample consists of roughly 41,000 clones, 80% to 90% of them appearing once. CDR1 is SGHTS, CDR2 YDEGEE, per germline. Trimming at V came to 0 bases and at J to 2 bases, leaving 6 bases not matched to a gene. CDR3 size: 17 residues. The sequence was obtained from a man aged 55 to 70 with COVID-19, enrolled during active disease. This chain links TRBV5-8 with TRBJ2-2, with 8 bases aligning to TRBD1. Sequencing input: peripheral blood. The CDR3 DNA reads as TGTGCCAGCAGCTTGGACCCAGACAGGGGCAACACCGGGGAGCTGTTTTTT. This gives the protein CASSLDPDRGNTGELFF.